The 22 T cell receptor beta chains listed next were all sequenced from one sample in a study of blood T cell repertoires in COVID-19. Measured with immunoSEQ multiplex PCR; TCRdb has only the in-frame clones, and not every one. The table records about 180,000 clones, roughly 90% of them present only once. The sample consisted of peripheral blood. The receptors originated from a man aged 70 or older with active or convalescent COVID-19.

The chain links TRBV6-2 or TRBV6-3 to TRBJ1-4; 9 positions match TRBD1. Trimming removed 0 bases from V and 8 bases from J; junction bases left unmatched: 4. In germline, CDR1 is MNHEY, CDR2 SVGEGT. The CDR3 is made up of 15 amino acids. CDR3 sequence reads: CASSYSRTGDEKLFF. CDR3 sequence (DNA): TGTGCCAGCAGTTACTCGAGGACAGGGGACGAAAAACTGTTTTTT.

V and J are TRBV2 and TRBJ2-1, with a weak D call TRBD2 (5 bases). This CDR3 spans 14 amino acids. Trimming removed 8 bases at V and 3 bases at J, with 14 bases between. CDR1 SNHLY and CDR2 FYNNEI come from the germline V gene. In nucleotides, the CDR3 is TGTGCCAGCGAGACTACGAGGCTCTACAATGAGCAGTTCTTC. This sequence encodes CASETTRLYNEQFF.

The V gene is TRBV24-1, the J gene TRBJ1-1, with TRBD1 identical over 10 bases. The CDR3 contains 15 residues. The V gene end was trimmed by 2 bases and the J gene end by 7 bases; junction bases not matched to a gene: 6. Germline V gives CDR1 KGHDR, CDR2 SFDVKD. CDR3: CATSDYGTGANEAFF. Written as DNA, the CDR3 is TGTGCCACCAGTGATTACGGGACAGGGGCCAATGAAGCTTTCTTT.

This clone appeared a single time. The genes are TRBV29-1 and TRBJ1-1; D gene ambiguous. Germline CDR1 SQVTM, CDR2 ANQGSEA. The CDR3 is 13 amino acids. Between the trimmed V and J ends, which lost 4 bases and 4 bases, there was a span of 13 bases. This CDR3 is CSVGGGGSTEAFF. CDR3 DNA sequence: TGCAGCGTTGGGGGAGGTGGGAGCACTGAAGCTTTCTTT.

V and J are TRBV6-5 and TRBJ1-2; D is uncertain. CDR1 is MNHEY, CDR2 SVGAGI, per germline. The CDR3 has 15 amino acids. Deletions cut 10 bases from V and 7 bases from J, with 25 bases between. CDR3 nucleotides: TGTGCCATCTACTTCCAAGGGAGCCCTTGGAGTGGCTACACCTTC. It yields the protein CAIYFQGSPWSGYTF.

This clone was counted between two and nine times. Written as DNA, the CDR3 is TGTGCCAGCAGCTTGGACAGGGGAACCTACGAGCAGTACTTC. This sequence encodes CASSLDRGTYEQYF. The chain joins TRBV7-2 to TRBJ2-7, with 9 nucleotides matching TRBD1. CDR3 length: 14 amino acids. Trimming at V came to 3 bases and at J to 2 bases, leaving 2 bases not matched to a gene. CDR1 and CDR2 (germline): SGHTA, FQGNSA. Based on the CDR3 plus reference TRBV7-2 and TRBJ2-7, the full variable domain is GAGVSQSPSNKVTEKGKDVELRCDPISGHTALYWYRQSLGQGLEFLIYFQGNSAPDKSGLPSDRFSAERTGGSVSTLTIQRTQQEDSAVYLCASSLDRGTYEQYFGPGTRLTVT.

In nucleotides, the CDR3 is TGTGCCATCAGCGGACTAGCGGGAACAGCAGATACGCAGTATTTT. This encodes CAISGLAGTADTQYF. V is TRBV10-3 and J is TRBJ2-3, with TRBD2 identical over 12 bases. The CDR3 is 15 amino acids. The V segment lost 6 bases and the J segment 4 bases; nucleotides outside the gene matches: 5. The germline V gene has CDR1 ENHRY and CDR2 SYGVKD.

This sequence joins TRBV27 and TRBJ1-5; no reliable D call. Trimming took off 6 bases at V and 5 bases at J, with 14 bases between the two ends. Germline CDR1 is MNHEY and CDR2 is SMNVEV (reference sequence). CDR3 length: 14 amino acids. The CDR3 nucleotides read TGTGCCAGCAGCTGGAGTTCTGGCCATCAGCCCCAGCATTTT. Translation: CASSWSSGHQPQHF.

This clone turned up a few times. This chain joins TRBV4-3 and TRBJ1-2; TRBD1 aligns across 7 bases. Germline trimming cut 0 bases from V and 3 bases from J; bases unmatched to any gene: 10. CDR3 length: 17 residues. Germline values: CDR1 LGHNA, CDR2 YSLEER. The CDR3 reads CASSQEGQRVWYYGYTF. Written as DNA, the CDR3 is TGCGCCAGCAGCCAAGAGGGACAGAGGGTTTGGTACTATGGCTACACCTTC.

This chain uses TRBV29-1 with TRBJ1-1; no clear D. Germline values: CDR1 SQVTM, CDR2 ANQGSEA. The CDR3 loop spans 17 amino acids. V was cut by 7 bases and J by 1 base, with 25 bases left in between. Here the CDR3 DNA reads TGCAGCGCCCCGACGAGGGCGGGAGTCAGGAAGAACACTGAAGCTTTCTTT. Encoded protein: CSAPTRAGVRKNTEAFF.

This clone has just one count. In DNA, the CDR3 is TGCGCCAGCAGCTGGGCCCCGACTAGCGGCTCCTACAATGAGCAGTTCTTC. Encoded protein: CASSWAPTSGSYNEQFF. This chain joins TRBV5-1 and TRBJ2-1; TRBD2 agrees at 9 bases. Germline CDR1 is SGHRS and CDR2 is YFSETQ. V was clipped by 3 bases and J by 0 bases; unmatched bases: 7. This CDR3 is 17 amino acids long.

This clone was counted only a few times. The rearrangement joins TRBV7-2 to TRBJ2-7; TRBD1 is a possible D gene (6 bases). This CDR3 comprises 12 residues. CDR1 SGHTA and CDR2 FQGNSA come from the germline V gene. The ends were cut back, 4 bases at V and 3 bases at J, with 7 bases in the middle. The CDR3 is CASSSTGYEQYF. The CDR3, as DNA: TGTGCCAGCAGCTCGACAGGCTACGAGCAGTACTTC.

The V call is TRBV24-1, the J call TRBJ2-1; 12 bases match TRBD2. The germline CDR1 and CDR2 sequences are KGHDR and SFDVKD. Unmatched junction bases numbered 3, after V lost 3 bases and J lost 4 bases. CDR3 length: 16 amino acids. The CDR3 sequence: CATSDPLAGGYNEQFF. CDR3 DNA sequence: TGTGCCACCAGTGATCCCCTAGCGGGAGGGTACAATGAGCAGTTCTTC.

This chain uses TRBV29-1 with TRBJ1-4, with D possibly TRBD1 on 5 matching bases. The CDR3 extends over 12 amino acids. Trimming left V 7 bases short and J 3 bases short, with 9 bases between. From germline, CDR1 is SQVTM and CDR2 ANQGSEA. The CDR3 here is CSAGRANEKLFF. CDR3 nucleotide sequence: TGCAGCGCAGGGAGGGCTAATGAAAAACTGTTTTTT.

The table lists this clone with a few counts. The CDR3 sequence is CASSLEGAPSSYNEQFF. The CDR3 region has the DNA TGTGCCAGCAGCTTAGAGGGGGCCCCGAGCTCCTACAATGAGCAGTTCTTC. The rearrangement joins TRBV13 to TRBJ2-1, with 7 bases identical to TRBD1. V shed 1 base, J shed 0 bases, and the junction held 6 bases outside the gene matches. The CDR3 loop spans 17 amino acids. Germline V CDR1 and CDR2: PRHDT, FYEKMQ (reference sequence).

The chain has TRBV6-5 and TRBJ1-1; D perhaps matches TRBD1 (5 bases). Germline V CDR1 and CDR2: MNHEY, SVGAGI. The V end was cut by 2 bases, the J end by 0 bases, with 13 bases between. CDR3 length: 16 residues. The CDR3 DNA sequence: TGTGCCAGCAGTTACCTAAATGGGGGGGTGAACACTGAAGCTTTCTTT. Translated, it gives CASSYLNGGVNTEAFF.

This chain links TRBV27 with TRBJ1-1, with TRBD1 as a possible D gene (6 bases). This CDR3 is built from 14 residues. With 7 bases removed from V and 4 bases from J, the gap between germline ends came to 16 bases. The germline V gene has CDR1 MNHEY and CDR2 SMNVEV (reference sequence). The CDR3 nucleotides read TGTGCCAGCAAGAGCGGGGGCGGTGGCACTGAAGCTTTCTTT. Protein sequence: CASKSGGGGTEAFF.

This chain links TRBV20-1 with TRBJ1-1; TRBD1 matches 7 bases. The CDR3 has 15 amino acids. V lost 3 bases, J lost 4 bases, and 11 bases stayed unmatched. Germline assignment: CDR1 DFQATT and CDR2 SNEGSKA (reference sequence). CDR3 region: CSASGSGGSRTEAFF. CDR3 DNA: TGCAGTGCTAGTGGGTCAGGGGGGAGTCGCACTGAAGCTTTCTTT.

The CDR3 sequence: CAWSRHNEKLFF. In nucleotides, the CDR3 is TGTGCCTGGAGTAGACATAATGAAAAACTGTTTTTT. V and J are TRBV30 and TRBJ1-4, with unresolved D. Germline V lookup: CDR1 GTSNPN, CDR2 SVGIG (reference sequence). V was clipped by 2 bases and J by 4 bases, with 5 bases between them. The CDR3 has 12 amino acids.

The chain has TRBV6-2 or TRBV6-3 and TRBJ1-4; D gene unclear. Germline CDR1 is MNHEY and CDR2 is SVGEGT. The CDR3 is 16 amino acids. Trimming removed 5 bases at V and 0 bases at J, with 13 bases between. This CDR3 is CASSPGLGATNEKLFF. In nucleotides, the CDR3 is TGTGCCAGCAGTCCCGGACTGGGTGCAACTAATGAAAAACTGTTTTTT.

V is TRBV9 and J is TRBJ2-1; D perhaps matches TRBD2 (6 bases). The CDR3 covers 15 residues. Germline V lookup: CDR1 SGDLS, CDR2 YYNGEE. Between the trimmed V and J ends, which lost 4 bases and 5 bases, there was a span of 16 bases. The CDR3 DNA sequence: TGTGCCAGCAGCATATCCGGGACTTTAAACAATGAGCAGTTCTTC. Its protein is CASSISGTLNNEQFF.

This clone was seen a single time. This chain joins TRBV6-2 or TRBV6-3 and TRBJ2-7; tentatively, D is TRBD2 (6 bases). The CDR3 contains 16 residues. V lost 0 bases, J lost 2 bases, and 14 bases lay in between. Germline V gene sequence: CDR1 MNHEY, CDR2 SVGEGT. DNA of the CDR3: TGTGCCAGCAGTTACTCATCCACGGGGACTGCCTACGAGCAGTACTTC. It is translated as CASSYSSTGTAYEQYF.